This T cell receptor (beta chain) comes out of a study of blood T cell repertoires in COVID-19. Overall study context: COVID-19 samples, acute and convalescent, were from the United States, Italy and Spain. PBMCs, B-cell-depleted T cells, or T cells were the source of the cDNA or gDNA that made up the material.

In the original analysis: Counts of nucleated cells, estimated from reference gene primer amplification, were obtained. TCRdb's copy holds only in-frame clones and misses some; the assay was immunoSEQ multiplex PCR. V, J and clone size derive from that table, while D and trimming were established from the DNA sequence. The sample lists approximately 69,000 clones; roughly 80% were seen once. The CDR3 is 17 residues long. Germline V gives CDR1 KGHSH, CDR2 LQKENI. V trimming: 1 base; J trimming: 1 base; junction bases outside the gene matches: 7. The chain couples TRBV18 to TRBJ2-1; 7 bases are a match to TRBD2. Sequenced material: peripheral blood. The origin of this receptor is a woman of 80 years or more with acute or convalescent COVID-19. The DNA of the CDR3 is TGTGCCAGCTCACCACAACTTGGGGGGGAATCCTACAATGAGCAGTTCTTC. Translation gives CASSPQLGGESYNEQFF.